Listed below are T cell receptor beta chains from one sample, sequenced in a study of cytomegalovirus exposure and HLA in healthy donors. TCRdb's copy holds only in-frame clones and misses some; the assay was immunoSEQ multiplex PCR. This sample has about 90,000 clones, with about 88% found just once. Sample: PBMCs. These receptors were obtained from a man between 18 and 35 years old in good health and CMV-seronegative. Both conserved end residues are part of each CDR3. D genes are given only for firm matches. The listing skips clone size in some rows; elsewhere it reads once, few, many or a size class.

TRBD1	TRBV6-4	medium-sized	TRBJ1-2	CASSATGGQGGGYTF	TGTGCCAGCAGTGCGACAGGGGGCCAAGGAGGTGGCTACACCTTC
NA	TRBV19	NA	TRBJ2-4	CASTHGLAKNIQYF	TGTGCCAGTACCCATGGACTAGCCAAAAACATTCAGTACTTC
NA	TRBV7-9	NA	TRBJ1-1	CASSLVRGGTSEAFF	TGTGCCAGCAGCTTAGTTAGGGGGGGGACCTCTGAAGCTTTCTTT
TRBD1	TRBV5-4	NA	TRBJ2-1	CASSPGQNNEQFF	TGTGCCAGCAGCCCGGGACAGAACAATGAGCAGTTCTTC
TRBD2	TRBV4-3	NA	TRBJ2-1	CASSPTPSGRYSEQFF	TGCGCCAGCAGCCCAACCCCCAGCGGGAGATATAGTGAGCAGTTCTTC
NA	TRBV7-9	NA	TRBJ1-2	CASSLQTDYGYTF	TGTGCCAGCAGCTTGCAGACAGACTATGGCTACACCTTC
NA	TRBV6-6	NA	TRBJ1-3	CASSYRGSGNTIYF	TGTGCCAGCAGTTACAGGGGGTCTGGAAACACCATATATTTT
NA	TRBV18	NA	TRBJ1-4	CASSPPTGAEKLFF	TGTGCCAGCTCACCACCGACAGGTGCTGAAAAACTGTTTTTT
TRBD2	TRBV5-4	NA	TRBJ2-1	CASRDGTSGRRYEQFF	TGTGCCAGCAGGGATGGGACTAGCGGGAGGAGGTATGAGCAGTTCTTC
TRBD1	TRBV30	NA	TRBJ1-6	CAWRPQGGNSPLHF	TGTGCCTGGAGGCCCCAGGGGGGTAATTCACCCCTCCACTTT
NA	TRBV29-1	NA	TRBJ2-3	CSAVGGATDTQYF	TGCAGCGCTGTAGGTGGAGCCACAGATACGCAGTATTTT
NA	TRBV7-8	once	TRBJ2-1	CASSSSAQRHHEQFF	TGTGCCAGCAGCTCTAGCGCCCAACGTCACCATGAGCAGTTCTTC
TRBD2	TRBV4-2	NA	TRBJ2-7	CASSHGGRAYEQYF	TGTGCCAGCAGCCACGGCGGGAGGGCCTACGAGCAGTACTTC
NA	TRBV5-4	NA	TRBJ1-4	CASTKTLGDEKLFF	TGTGCCAGCACTAAGACACTCGGGGATGAAAAACTGTTTTTT
NA	TRBV12-2	NA	TRBJ2-3	CASRLGGADTQYF	TGTGCAAGTCGCTTAGGGGGGGCAGATACGCAGTATTTT
NA	TRBV6-5	NA	TRBJ1-1	CASSTWGDTEAFF	TGTGCCAGCAGTACTTGGGGGGACACTGAAGCTTTCTTT
NA	TRBV30	NA	TRBJ2-1	CAWSRLLYNEQFF	TGTGCCTGGAGTAGGCTACTATACAATGAGCAGTTCTTC
NA	TRBV5-6	NA	TRBJ1-4	CASSGTGWGTNEKLFF	TGTGCCAGCAGCGGCACAGGTTGGGGAACTAATGAAAAACTGTTTTTT
TRBD2	TRBV9	few	TRBJ2-1	CASSVDGPSGIRNEQFF	TGTGCCAGCAGCGTAGATGGCCCTAGCGGGATACGAAATGAGCAGTTCTTC
NA	TRBV2	NA	TRBJ1-4	CASQKLAVGAEKLFF	TGTGCCAGCCAGAAGCTAGCGGTGGGCGCGGAAAAACTGTTTTTT
TRBD1	TRBV28	NA	TRBJ1-4	CASQTGNEKLFF	TGTGCCAGCCAGACAGGGAATGAAAAACTGTTTTTT
TRBD2	TRBV5-1	NA	TRBJ2-7	CASSFSAGGSYEQYF	TGCGCCAGCAGCTTTTCGGCGGGAGGGTCTTACGAGCAGTACTTC
NA	TRBV30	NA	TRBJ1-5	CAWGIGGPGNQPQHF	TGTGCCTGGGGGATCGGGGGGCCAGGCAATCAGCCCCAGCATTTT
NA	TRBV9	NA	TRBJ2-3	CASSVGTGLEDTQYF	TGTGCCAGCAGCGTAGGTACAGGGTTAGAAGATACGCAGTATTTT
NA	TRBV28	NA	TRBJ2-7	CASSLTGYNEQYF	TGTGCCAGCAGTTTAACGGGGTACAACGAGCAGTACTTC
NA	TRBV6-5	NA	TRBJ2-5	CASSYSEASVQETQYF	TGTGCCAGCAGTTACTCGGAGGCGTCAGTCCAAGAGACCCAGTACTTC
NA	TRBV11-2	few	TRBJ1-1	CASTKTVAGAFF	TGTGCCAGCACAAAAACAGTGGCGGGAGCTTTCTTT
NA	TRBV29-1	NA	TRBJ1-1	CSVLDTLNTEAFF	TGCAGCGTTTTGGACACCTTGAACACTGAAGCTTTCTTT
TRBD2	TRBV6-1	NA	TRBJ2-1	CASSVGAGGPSYNEQFF	TGTGCCAGCAGTGTCGGGGCGGGAGGCCCGTCCTACAATGAGCAGTTCTTC
NA	TRBV18	once	TRBJ1-5	CASSPQGQPQHF	TGTGCCAGCTCTCCTCAGGGGCAGCCCCAGCATTTT
NA	TRBV30	once	TRBJ1-2	CAWTGSGYGYTF	TGTGCCTGGACCGGTAGTGGCTATGGCTACACCTTC
TRBD1	TRBV9	NA	TRBJ2-7	CASSVGDRGSNEQYF	TGTGCCAGCAGCGTAGGGGACAGGGGCTCCAACGAGCAGTACTTC
TRBD2	TRBV19	NA	TRBJ2-7	CASSILAGGSSYEQYF	TGTGCCAGTAGTATACTAGCGGGAGGAAGCTCCTACGAGCAGTACTTC
NA	TRBV2	NA	TRBJ1-2	CASSEMGADYGYTF	TGTGCCAGCAGTGAAATGGGGGCTGACTATGGCTACACCTTC